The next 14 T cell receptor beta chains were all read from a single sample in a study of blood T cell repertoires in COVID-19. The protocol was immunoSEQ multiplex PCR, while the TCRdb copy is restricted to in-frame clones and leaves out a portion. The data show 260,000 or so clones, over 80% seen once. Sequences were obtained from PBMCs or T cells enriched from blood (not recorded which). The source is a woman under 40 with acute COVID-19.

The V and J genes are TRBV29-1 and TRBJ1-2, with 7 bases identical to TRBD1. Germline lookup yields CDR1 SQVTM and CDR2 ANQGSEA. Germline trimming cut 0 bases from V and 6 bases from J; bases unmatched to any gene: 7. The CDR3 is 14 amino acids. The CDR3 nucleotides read TGCAGCGTTGAAGATTTGGGGGACAGAGATGGCTACACCTTC. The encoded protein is CSVEDLGDRDGYTF.

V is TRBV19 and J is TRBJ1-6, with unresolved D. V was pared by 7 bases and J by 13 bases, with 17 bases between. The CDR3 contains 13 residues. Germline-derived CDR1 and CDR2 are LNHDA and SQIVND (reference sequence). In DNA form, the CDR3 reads TGTGCCAGTACCCAGCGTGGAGGGATTCCCCTCCACTTT. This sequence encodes CASTQRGGIPLHF.

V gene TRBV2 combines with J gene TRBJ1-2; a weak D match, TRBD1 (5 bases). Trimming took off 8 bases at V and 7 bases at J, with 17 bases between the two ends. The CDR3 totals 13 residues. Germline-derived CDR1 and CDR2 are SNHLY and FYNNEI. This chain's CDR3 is CASREGRGPGYTF. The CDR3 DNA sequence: TGTGCCAGCCGAGAGGGGCGGGGTCCTGGCTACACCTTC.

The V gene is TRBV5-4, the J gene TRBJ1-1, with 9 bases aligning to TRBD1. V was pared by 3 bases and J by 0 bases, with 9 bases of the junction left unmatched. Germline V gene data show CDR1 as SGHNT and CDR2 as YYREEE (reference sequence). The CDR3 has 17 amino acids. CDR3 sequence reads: CASSWGPGTGMNTEAFF. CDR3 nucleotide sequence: TGTGCCAGCAGCTGGGGTCCCGGGACAGGGATGAACACTGAAGCTTTCTTT.

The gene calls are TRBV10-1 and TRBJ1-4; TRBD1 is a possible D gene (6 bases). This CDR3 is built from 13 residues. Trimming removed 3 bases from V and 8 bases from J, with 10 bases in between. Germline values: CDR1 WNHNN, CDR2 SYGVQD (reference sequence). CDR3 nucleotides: TGCGCCAGCAGTGATTTACAGGGAGAAAAACTGTTTTTT. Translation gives CASSDLQGEKLFF.

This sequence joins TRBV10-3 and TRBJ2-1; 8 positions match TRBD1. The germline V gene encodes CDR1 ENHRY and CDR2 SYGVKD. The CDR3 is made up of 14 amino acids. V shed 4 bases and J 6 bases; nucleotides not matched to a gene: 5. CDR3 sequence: CAISATGDGNEQFF. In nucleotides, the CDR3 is TGTGCCATCAGTGCGACAGGGGATGGCAATGAGCAGTTCTTC.

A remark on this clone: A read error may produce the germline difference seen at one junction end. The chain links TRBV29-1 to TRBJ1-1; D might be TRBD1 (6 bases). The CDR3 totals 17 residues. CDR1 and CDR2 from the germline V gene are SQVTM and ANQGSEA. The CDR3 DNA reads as TGCAGCGCTGAAGGTCTCAGGTTGGGACAACTGAACACTGAAGCTTTCTTT. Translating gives CSAEGLRLGQLNTEAFF.

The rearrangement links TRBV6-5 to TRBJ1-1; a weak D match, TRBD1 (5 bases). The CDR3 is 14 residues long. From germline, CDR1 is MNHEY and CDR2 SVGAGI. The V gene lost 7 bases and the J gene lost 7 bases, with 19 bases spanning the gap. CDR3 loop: CASTRTGVQSEAFF. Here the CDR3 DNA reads TGTGCCAGCACACGAACGGGGGTTCAGAGTGAAGCTTTCTTT.

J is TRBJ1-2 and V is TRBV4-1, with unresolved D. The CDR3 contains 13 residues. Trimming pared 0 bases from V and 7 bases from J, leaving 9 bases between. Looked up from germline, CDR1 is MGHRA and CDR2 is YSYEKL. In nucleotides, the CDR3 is TGCGCCAGCAGCCAAGATCTAGTTGGTGGCTACACCTTC. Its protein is CASSQDLVGGYTF.

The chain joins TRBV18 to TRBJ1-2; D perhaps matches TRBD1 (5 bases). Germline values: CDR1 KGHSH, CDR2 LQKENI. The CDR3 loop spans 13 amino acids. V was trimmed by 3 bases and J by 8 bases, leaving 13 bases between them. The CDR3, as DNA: TGTGCCAGCTCACCTATGGACATCGGAGGCTACACCTTC. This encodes CASSPMDIGGYTF.

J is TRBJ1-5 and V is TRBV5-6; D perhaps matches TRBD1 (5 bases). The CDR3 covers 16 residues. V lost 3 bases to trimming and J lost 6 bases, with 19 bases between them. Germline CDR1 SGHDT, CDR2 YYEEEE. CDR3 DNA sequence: TGTGCCAGCAGCTCCAACGGGGGTCTGGGGACTCAGCCCCAGCATTTT. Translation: CASSSNGGLGTQPQHF.

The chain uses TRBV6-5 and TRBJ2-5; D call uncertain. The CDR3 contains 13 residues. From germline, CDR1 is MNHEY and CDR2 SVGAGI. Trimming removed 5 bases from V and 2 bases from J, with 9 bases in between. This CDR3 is CASSRLPQETQYF. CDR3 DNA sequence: TGTGCCAGCAGTCGACTCCCTCAAGAGACCCAGTACTTC.

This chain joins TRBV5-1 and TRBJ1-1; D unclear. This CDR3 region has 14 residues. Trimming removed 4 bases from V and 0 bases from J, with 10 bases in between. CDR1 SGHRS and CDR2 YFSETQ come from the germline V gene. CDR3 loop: CASSQETVNTEAFF. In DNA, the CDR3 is TGCGCCAGCAGCCAGGAAACAGTGAACACTGAAGCTTTCTTT.

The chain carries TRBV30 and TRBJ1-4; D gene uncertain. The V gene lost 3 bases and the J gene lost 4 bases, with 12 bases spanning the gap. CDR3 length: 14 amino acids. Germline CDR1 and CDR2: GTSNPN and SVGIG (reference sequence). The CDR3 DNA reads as TGTGCCTGGAGCGCCGGGATTCTTAATGAAAAACTGTTTTTT. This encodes CAWSAGILNEKLFF.